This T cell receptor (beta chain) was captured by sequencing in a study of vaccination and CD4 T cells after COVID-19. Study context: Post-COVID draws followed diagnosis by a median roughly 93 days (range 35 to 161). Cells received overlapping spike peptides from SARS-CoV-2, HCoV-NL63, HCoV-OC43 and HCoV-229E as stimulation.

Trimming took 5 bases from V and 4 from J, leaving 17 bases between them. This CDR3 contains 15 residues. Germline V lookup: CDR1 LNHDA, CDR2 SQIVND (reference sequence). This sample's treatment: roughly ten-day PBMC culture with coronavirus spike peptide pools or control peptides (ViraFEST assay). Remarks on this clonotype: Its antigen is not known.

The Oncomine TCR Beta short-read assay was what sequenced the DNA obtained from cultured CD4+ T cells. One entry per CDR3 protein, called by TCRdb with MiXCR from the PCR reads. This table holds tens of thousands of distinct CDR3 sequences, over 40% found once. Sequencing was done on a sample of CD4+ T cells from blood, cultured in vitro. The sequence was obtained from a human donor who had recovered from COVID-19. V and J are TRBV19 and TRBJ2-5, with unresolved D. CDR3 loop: CASSLVATPPETQYF. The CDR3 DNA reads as TGTGCCAGTAGTTTGGTGGCTACCCCACCAGAGACCCAGTACTTC.